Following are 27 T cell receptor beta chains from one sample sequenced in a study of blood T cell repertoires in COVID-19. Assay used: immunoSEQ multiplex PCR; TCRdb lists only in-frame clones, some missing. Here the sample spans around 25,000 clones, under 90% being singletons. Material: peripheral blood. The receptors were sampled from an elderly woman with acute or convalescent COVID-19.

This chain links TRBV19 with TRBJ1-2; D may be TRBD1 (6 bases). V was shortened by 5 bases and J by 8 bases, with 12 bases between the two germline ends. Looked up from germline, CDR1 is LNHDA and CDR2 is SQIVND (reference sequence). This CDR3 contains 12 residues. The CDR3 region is CASSLQGNGYTF. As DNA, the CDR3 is TGTGCCAGTAGTCTTCAGGGGAACGGCTACACCTTC. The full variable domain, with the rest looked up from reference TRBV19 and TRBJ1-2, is DGGITQSPKYLFRKEGQNVTLSCEQNLNHDAMYWYRQDPGQGLRLIYYSQIVNDFQKGDIAEGYSVSREKKESFPLTVTSAQKNPTAFYLCASSLQGNGYTFGSGTRLTVV.

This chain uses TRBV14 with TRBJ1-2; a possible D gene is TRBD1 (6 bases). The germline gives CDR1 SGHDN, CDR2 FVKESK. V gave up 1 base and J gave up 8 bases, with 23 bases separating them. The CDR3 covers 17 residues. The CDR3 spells CASSQVPPLTGLHGYTF. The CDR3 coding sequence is TGTGCCAGCAGCCAAGTCCCCCCTCTGACAGGCCTTCACGGCTACACCTTC.

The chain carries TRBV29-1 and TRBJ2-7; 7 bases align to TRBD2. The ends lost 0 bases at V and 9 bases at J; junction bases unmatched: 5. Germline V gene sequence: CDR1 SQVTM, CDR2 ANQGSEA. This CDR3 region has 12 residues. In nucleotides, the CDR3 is TGCAGCGTTGAAGAACCTTCTAGCGGGCAGTACTTC. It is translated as CSVEEPSSGQYF.

The CDR3: CASKPPRDRVQETQYF. The CDR3 DNA is TGCGCCAGCAAGCCACCAAGAGACAGAGTCCAAGAGACCCAGTACTTC. The chain uses TRBV5-1 and TRBJ2-5, with D possibly matching TRBD1 (5 bases). From germline, CDR1 is SGHRS and CDR2 YFSETQ. This CDR3 is built from 16 residues. Trimming took off 6 bases at V and 1 base at J, with 19 bases between the two ends.

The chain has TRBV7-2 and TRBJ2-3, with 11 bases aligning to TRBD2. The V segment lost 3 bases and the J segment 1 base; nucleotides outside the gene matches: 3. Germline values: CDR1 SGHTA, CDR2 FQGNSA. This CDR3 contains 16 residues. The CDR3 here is CASSFMGLAGTDTQYF. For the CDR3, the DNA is TGTGCCAGCAGCTTTATGGGACTAGCGGGCACAGATACGCAGTATTTT.

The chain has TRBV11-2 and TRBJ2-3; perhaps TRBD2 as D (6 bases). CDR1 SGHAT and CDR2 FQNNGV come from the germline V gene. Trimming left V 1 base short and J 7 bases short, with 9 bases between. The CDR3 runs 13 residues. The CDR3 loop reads CASSLVRGNTQYF. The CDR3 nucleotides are TGTGCCAGCAGCTTAGTTCGGGGGAATACGCAGTATTTT.

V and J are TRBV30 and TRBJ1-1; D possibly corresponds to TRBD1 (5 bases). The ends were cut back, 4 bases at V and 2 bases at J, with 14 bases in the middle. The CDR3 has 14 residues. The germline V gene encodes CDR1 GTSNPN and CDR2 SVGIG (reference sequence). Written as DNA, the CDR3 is TGTGCCTGGACCCCGACGGGGGTCAACACTGAAGCTTTCTTT. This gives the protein CAWTPTGVNTEAFF.

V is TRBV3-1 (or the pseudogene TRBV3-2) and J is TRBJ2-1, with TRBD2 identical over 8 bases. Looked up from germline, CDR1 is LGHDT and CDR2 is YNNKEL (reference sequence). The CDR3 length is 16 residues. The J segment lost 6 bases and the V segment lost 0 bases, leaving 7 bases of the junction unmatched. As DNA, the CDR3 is TGTGCCAGCAGCCAAGATGTTATGCTAGCGGGCAATGAGCAGTTCTTC. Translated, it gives CASSQDVMLAGNEQFF.

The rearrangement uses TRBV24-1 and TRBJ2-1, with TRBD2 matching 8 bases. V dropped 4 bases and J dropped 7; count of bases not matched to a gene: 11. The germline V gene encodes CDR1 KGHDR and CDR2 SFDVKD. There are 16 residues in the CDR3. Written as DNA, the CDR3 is TGTGCCACCAGTGACGTAGCGGGAAGGGGCAGGAATGAGCAGTTCTTC. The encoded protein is CATSDVAGRGRNEQFF.

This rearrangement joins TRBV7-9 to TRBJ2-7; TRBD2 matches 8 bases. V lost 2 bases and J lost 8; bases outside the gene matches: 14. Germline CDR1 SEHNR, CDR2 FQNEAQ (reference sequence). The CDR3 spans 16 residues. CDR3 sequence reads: CASSLIGRAGVLKQYF. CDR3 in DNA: TGTGCCAGCAGCTTAATCGGACGAGCGGGAGTTTTAAAGCAGTACTTC.

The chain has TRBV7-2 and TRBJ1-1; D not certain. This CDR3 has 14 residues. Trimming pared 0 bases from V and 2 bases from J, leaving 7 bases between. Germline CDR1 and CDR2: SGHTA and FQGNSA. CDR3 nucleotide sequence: TGTGCCAGCAGCTTAGCCGGGGTAAACACTGAAGCTTTCTTT. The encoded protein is CASSLAGVNTEAFF.

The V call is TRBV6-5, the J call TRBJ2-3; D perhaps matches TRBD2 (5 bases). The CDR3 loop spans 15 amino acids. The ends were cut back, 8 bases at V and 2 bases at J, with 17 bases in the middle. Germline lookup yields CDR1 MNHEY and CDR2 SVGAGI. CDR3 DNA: TGTGCCAGCTCCTTCGGGGTGTCATCCACAGATACGCAGTATTTT. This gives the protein CASSFGVSSTDTQYF.

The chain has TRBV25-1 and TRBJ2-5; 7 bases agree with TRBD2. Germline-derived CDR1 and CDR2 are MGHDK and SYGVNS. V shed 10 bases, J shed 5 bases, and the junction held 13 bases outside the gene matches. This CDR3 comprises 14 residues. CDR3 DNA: TGTGCCATCCAGGGAGGGGTCCTCCAGGAGACCCAGTACTTC. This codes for CAIQGGVLQETQYF.

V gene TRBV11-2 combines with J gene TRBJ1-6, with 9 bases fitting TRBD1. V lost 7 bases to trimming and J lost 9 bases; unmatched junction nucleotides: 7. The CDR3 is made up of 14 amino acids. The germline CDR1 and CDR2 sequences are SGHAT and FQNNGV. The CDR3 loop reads CASIARDRVSPLHF. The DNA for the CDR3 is TGTGCCAGCATCGCCCGGGACAGGGTTTCACCCCTCCACTTT.

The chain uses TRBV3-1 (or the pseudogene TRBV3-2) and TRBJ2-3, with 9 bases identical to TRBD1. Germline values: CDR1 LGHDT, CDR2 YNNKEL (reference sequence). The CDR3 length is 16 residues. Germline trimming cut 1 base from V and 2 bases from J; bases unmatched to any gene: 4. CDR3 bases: TGTGCCAGCAGCCAAGGGGGGACAGGGAACACAGATACGCAGTATTTT. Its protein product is CASSQGGTGNTDTQYF.

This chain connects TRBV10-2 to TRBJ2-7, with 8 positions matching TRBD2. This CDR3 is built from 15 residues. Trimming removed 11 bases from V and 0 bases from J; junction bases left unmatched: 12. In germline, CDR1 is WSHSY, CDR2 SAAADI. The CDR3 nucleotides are TGCGCCTCAAAACGGGAGCGGGGGCACTCCTACGAGCAGTACTTC. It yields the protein CASKRERGHSYEQYF.

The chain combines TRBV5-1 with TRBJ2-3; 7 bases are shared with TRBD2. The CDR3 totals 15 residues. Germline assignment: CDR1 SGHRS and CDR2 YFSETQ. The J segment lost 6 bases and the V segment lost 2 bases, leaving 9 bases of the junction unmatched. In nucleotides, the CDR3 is TGCGCCAGCAGCTTTGGGACTTCCGGGGGGGATACGCAGTATTTT. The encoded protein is CASSFGTSGGDTQYF. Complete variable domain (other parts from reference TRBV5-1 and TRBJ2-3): KAGVTQTPRYLIKTRGQQVTLSCSPISGHRSVSWYQQTPGQGLQFLFEYFSETQRNKGNFPGRFSGRQFSNSRSEMNVSTLELGDSALYLCASSFGTSGGDTQYFGPGTRLTVL.

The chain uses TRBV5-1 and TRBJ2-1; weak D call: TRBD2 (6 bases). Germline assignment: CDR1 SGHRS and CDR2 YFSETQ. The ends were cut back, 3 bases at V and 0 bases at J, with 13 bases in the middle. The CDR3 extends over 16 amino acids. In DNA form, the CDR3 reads TGCGCCAGCAGCTCTACCGCGGGGAGCTCCTACAATGAGCAGTTCTTC. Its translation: CASSSTAGSSYNEQFF.

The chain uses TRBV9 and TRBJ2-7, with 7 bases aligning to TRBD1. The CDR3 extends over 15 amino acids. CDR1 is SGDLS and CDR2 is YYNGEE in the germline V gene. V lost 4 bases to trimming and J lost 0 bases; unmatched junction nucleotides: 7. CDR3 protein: CASSLGPGGSYEQYF. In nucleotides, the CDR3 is TGTGCCAGCAGCCTCGGGCCAGGGGGCTCCTACGAGCAGTACTTC. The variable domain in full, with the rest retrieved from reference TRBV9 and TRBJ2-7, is DSGVTQTPKHLITATGQRVTLRCSPRSGDLSVYWYQQSLDQGLQFLIQYYNGEERAKGNILERFSAQQFPDLHSELNLSSLELGDSALYFCASSLGPGGSYEQYFGPGTRLTVT.

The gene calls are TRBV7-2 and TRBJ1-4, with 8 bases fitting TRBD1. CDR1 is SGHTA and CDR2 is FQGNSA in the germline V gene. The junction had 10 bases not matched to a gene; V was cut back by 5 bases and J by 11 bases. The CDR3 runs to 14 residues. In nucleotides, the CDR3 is TGTGCCAGCAGCACCTTAGACAGGGGAGGGAAACTGTTTTTT. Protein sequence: CASSTLDRGGKLFF.

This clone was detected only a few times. CDR3 loop: CASSEGRWNTEAFF. The CDR3 region has the DNA TGTGCCAGCAGTGAGGGCAGGTGGAACACTGAAGCTTTCTTT. The chain recombines TRBV6-1 with TRBJ1-1, with no clear D. This CDR3 has 14 amino acids. With 3 bases removed from V and 1 base from J, the gap between germline ends came to 9 bases. In germline, CDR1 is MNHNS, CDR2 SASEGT.

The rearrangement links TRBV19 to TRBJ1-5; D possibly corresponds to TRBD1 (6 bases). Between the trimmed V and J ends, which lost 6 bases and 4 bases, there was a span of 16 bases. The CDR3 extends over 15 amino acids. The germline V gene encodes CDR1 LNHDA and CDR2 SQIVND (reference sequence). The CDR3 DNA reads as TGTGCCAGTAGCCTTAGGGACACAAATAATCAGCCCCAGCATTTT. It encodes CASSLRDTNNQPQHF.

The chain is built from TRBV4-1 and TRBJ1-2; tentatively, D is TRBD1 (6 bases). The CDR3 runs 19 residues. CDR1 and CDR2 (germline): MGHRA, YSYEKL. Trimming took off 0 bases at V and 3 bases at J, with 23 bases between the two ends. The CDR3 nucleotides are TGCGCCAGCAGCCAAGATTTGCCTCACAACAGGGAGAAATACTATGGCTACACCTTC. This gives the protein CASSQDLPHNREKYYGYTF.

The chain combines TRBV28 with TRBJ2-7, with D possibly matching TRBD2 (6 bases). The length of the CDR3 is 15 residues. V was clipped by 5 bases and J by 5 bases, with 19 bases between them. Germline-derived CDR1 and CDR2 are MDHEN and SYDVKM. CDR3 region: CASSKPPTSRHEQYF. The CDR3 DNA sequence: TGTGCCAGCAGTAAACCCCCGACTAGTCGGCACGAGCAGTACTTC.

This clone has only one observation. The CDR3 nucleotides are TGTGCCAGCTCACCACAGGGGGCTGGTAATTCACCCCTCCACTTT. This sequence encodes CASSPQGAGNSPLHF. V is TRBV18 and J is TRBJ1-6, with 7 bases aligning to TRBD1. Germline CDR1 reads KGHSH; CDR2 reads LQKENI. This CDR3 is 15 amino acids long. J gave up 6 bases and V 1 base, and 3 bases lay outside the gene matches.

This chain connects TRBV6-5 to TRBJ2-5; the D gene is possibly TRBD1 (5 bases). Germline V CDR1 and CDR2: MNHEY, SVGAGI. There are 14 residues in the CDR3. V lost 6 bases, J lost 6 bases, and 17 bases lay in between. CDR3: CASSNGFRVQTQYF. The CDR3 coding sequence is TGTGCCAGCAGCAACGGGTTCAGGGTTCAGACCCAGTACTTC.

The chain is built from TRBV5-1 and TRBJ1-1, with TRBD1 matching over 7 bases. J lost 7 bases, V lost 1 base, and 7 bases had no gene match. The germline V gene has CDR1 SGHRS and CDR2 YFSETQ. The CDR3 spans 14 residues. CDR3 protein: CASSLLRRDSEAFF. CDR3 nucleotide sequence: TGCGCCAGCAGCTTGTTGCGCCGGGACAGTGAAGCTTTCTTT. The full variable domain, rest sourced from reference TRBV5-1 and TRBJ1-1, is KAGVTQTPRYLIKTRGQQVTLSCSPISGHRSVSWYQQTPGQGLQFLFEYFSETQRNKGNFPGRFSGRQFSNSRSEMNVSTLELGDSALYLCASSLLRRDSEAFFGQGTRLTVV.